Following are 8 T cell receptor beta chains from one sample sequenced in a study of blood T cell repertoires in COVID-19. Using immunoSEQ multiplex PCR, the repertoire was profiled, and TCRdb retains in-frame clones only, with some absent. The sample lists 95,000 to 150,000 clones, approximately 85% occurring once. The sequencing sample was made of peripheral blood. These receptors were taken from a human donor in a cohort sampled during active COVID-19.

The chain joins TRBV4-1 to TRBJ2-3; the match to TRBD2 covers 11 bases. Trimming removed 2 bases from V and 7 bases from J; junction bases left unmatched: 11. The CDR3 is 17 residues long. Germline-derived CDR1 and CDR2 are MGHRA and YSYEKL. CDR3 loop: CASSQRSEGLAEHTQYF. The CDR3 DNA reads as TGCGCCAGCAGCCAAAGGTCGGAGGGACTAGCGGAGCATACGCAGTATTTT.

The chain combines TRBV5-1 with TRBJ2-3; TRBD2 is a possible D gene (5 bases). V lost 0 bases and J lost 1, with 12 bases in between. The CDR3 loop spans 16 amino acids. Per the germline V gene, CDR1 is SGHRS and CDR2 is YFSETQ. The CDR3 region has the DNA TGCGCCAGCAGCTTGGGGACTGCCGGGGGCACAGATACGCAGTATTTT. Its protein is CASSLGTAGGTDTQYF.

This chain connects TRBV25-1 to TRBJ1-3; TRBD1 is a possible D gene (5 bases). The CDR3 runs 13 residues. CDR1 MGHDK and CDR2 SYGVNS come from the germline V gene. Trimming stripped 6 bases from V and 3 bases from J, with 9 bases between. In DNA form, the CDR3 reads TGTGCCAGCAGGGGGCTAGTTGGAAACACCATATATTTT. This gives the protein CASRGLVGNTIYF.

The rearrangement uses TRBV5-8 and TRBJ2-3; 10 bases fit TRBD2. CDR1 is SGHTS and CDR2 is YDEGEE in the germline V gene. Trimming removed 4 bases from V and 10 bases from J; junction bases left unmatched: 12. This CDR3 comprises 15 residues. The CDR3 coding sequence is TGTGCCAGCAGCCTGAGACTAGCGGGCGGGTTTGCGCAGTATTTT. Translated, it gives CASSLRLAGGFAQYF.

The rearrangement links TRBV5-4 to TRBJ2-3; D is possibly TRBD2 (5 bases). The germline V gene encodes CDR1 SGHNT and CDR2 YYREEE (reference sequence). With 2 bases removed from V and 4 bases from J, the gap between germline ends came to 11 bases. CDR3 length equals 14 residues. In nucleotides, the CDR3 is TGTGCCAGCAGCTTTGGACTCGCACCAGATACGCAGTATTTT. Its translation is CASSFGLAPDTQYF.

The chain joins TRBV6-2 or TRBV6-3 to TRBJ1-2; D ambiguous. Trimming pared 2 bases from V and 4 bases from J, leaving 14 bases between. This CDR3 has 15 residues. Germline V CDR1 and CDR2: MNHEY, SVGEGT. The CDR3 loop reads CASSYSTPTFYGYTF. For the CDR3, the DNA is TGTGCCAGCAGTTACAGTACCCCGACTTTCTATGGCTACACCTTC.

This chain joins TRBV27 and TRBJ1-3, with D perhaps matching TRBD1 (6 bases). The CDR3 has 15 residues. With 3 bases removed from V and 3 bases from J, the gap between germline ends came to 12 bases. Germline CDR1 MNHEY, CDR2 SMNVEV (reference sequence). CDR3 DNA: TGTGCCAGCAGTTTGGTGGGGGCTGGTGGAAACACCATATATTTT. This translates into CASSLVGAGGNTIYF.

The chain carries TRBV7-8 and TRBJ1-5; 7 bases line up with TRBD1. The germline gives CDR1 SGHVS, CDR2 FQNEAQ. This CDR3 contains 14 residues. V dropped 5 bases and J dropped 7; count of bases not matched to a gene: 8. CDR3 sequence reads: CASSAEGGGQPQHF. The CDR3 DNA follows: TGTGCCAGCAGCGCGGAAGGGGGCGGGCAGCCCCAGCATTTT.